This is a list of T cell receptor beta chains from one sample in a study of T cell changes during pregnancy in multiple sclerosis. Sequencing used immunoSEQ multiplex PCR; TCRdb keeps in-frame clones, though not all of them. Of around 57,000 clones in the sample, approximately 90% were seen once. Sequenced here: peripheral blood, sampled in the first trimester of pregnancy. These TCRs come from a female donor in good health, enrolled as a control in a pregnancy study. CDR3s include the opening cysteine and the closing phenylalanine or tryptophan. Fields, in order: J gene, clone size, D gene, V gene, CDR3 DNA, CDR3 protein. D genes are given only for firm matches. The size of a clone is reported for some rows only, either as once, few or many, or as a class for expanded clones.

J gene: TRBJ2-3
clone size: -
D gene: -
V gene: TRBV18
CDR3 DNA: TGTGCCAGCTCACCAATCCAGGATAAGACAGATACGCAGTATTTT
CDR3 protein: CASSPIQDKTDTQYF

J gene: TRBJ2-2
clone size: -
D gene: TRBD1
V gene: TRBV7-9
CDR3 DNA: TGTGCCAGCACCGAGACAGGGCCCGGGGAGCTGTTTTTT
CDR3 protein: CASTETGPGELFF

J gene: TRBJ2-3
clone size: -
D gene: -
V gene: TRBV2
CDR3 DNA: TGTGCCAGCAGTCCTAGCACAGATACGCAGTATTTT
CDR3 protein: CASSPSTDTQYF

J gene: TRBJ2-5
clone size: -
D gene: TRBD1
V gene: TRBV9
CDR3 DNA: TGTGCCAGCAGCCCAAATCCCGGGACAGCCCAAGAGACCCAGTACTTC
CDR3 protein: CASSPNPGTAQETQYF

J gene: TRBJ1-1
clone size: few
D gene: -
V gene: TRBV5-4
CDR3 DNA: TGTGCCAGCAGCTTGGGGCACTCAGCGGCTTTCTTT
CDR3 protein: CASSLGHSAAFF

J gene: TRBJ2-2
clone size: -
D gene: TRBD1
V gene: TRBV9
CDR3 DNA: TGTGCCAGCAAACAGGGGAGAAACACCGGGGAGCTGTTTTTT
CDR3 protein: CASKQGRNTGELFF

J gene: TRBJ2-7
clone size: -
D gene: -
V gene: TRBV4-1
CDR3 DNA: TGCGCCAGCAGCCAACTCAGGTCCTACGAGCAGTACTTC
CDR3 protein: CASSQLRSYEQYF

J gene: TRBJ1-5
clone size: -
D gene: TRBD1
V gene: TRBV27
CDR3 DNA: TGTGCCAGCAGTCCCGGGACAGGAGGCAATCAGCCCCAGCATTTT
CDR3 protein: CASSPGTGGNQPQHF

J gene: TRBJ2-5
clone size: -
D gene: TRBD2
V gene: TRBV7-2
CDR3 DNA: TGTGCCAGCAGCCGCAGGACTAGCGGGGGGGCGGAGACCCAGTACTTC
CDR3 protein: CASSRRTSGGAETQYF

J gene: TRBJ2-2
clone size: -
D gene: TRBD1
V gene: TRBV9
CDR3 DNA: TGTGCCAGCAGCGTCGACAGGGCGAACACCGGGGAGCTGTTTTTT
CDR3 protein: CASSVDRANTGELFF

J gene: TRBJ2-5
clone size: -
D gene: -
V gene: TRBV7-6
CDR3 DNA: TGTGCCAGCAGCTTCTACCCGGAGAGTCAAGAGACCCAGTACTTC
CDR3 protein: CASSFYPESQETQYF

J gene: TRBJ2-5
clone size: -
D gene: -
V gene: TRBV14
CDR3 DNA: TGTGCCAGCAGCCAAGATCAGGTGCAGGGAAACTTCCAAGAGACCCAGTACTTC
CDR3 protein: CASSQDQVQGNFQETQYF

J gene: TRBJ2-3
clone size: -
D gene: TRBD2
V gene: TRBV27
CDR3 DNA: TGTGCCAGCAGTTGGGCGGGGGGAGGAGATACGCAGTATTTT
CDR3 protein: CASSWAGGGDTQYF

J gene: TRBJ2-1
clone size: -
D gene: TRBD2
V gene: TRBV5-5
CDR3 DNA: TGTGCCAGCAGCTTATTAGCGGGGGTATACAATGAGCAGTTCTTC
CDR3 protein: CASSLLAGVYNEQFF

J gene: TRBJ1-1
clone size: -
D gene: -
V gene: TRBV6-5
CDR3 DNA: TGTGCCAGCATGTCCAACAGGGATATTGACACTGAAGCTTTCTTT
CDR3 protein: CASMSNRDIDTEAFF

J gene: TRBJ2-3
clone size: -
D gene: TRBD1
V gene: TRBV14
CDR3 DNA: TGTGCCAGCAGCCAAGGACAGGGGGCAAACACAGATACGCAGTATTTT
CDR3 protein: CASSQGQGANTDTQYF

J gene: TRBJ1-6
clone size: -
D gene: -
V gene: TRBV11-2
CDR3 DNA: TGTGCCAGCAGCTTAGCCCGGGGAAAAAGCTCACCCCTCCACTTT
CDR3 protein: CASSLARGKSSPLHF

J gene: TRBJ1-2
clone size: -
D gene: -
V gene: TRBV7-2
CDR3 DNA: TGTGCCAGCAGCTTAGAACAGGGACGCGGCTATGGCTACACCTTC
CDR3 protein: CASSLEQGRGYGYTF

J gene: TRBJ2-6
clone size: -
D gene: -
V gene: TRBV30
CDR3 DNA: TGTGCCTGGAGTGTGGCATTTTCTGGGGCCAACGTCCTGACTTTC
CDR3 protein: CAWSVAFSGANVLTF

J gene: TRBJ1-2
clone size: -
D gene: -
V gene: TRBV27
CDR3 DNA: TGTGCCAGCAGCCCGGACTCCTTCGGGGGCTACACCTTC
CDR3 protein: CASSPDSFGGYTF

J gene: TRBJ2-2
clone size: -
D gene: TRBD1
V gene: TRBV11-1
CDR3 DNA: TGTGCCAGCAGCTTGGGACAGAATGGCGGGGAGCTGTTTTTT
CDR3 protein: CASSLGQNGGELFF

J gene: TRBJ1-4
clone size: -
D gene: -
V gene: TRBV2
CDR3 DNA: TGTGCCAGCAACTCATGGGACAAGGGAAATGAAAAACTGTTTTTT
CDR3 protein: CASNSWDKGNEKLFF

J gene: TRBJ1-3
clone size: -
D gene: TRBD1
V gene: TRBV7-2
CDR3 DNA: TGTGCCAGCAGCTTAGACGGCAGGGGGATTGGAGGAAACACCATATATTTT
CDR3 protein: CASSLDGRGIGGNTIYF

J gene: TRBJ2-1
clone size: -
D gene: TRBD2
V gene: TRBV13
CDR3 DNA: TGTGCCAGCAGCTTACAGTCGCGGGGGGCACCTACTTACAATGAGCAGTTCTTC
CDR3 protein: CASSLQSRGAPTYNEQFF

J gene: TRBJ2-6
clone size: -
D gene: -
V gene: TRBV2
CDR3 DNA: TGTGCCAGCAGGCTTGGCGGGGACTCTGGGGCCAACGTCCTGACTTTC
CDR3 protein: CASRLGGDSGANVLTF

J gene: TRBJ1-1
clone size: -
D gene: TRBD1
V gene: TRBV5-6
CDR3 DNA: TGTGCCAGCAGCCCGTACAGGGGACGGACTGAAGCTTTCTTT
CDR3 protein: CASSPYRGRTEAFF

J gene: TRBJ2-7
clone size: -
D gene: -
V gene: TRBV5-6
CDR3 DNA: TGTGCCAGCAGCTTGGATTTCTACTACGAGCAGTACTTC
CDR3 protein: CASSLDFYYEQYF

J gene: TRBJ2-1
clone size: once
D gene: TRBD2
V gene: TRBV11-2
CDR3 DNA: TGTGCCAGCAGCCCGGAAACTAGCGGGGGATCCTACAATGAGCAGTTCTTC
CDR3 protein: CASSPETSGGSYNEQFF

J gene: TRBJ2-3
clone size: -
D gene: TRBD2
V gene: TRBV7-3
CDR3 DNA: TGTGCCAGCAGCCGGACTAGCATGGCAGATACGCAGTATTTT
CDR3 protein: CASSRTSMADTQYF

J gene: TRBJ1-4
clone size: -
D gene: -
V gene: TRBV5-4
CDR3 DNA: TGTGCCAGCAGCTCGGGGGGCAATAATGAAAAACTGTTTTTT
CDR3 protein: CASSSGGNNEKLFF

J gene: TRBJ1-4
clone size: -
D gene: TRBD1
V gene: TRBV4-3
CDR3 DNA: TGCGCCAGCAGCCAAGGACAGGGACCGGGGGAAAAACTGTTTTTT
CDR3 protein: CASSQGQGPGEKLFF

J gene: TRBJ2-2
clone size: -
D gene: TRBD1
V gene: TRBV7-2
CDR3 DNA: TGTGCCAGCAGCTTGGGACAGGGGAAGGGCGGGGAGCTGTTTTTT
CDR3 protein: CASSLGQGKGGELFF

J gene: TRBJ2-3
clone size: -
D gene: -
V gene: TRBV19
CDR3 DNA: TGTGCCAGTAGACTCACTCCGGGACTCGGAGGAGTAGATACGCAGTATTTT
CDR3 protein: CASRLTPGLGGVDTQYF

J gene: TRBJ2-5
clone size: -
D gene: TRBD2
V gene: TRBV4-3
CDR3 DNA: TGCGCCAGCAGCCAAAATAGCGGGGGGGCCGGTGAGACCCAGTACTTC
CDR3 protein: CASSQNSGGAGETQYF

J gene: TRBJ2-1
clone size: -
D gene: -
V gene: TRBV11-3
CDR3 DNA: TGTGCCAGCAGCTTAGATCTCGGGGGATCCAAGTTCAATGAGCAGTTCTTC
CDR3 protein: CASSLDLGGSKFNEQFF

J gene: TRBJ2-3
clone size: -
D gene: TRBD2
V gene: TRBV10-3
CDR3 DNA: TGTGCCATCAGTGAGTCGGTGGAGGGAGGGACAGATACGCAGTATTTT
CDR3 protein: CAISESVEGGTDTQYF

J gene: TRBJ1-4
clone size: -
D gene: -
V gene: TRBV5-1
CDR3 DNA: TGCGCCAGCAGCTTTTCGAGCGCGGCAACTAATGAAAAACTGTTTTTT
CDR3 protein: CASSFSSAATNEKLFF

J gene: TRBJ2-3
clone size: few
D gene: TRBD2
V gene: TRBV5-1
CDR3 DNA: TGCGCCAGCAGCTTGGAGCGGGGGGGCCGGGATACGCAGTATTTT
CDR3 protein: CASSLERGGRDTQYF

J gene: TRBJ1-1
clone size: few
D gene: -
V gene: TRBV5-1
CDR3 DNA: TGCGCCAGCAGCTTGGGGACAGCGAACACTGAAGCTTTCTTT
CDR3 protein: CASSLGTANTEAFF

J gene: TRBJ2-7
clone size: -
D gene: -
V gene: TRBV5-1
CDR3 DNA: TGCGCCAGCAGCTTGGTGTTAGAAAGCTCCTACGAGCAGTACTTC
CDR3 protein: CASSLVLESSYEQYF

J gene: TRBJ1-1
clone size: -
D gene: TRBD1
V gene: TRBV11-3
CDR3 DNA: TGTGCCAGCAGCAAAGCGGACAGGCCAACAAAGGATGAAGCTTTCTTT
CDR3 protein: CASSKADRPTKDEAFF

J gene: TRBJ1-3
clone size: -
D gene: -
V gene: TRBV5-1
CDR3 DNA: TGCGCCAGCAGTGAGCAGTCGGTGGACTACTCTGGAAACACCATATATTTT
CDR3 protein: CASSEQSVDYSGNTIYF

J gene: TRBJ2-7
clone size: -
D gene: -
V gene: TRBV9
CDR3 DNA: TGTGCCAGCAGCCCAGGGACAAGGGGCGAGCAGTACTTC
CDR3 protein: CASSPGTRGEQYF

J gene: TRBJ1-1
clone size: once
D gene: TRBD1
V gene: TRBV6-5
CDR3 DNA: TGTGCCAGCAGCGAGATGGGACAGGCCCACACTGAAGCTTTCTTT
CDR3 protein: CASSEMGQAHTEAFF

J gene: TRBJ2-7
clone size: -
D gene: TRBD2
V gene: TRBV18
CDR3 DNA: TGTGCCAGCTCACCACGGGGACTAGCGGGTCCCTTTTACGAGCAGTACTTC
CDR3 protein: CASSPRGLAGPFYEQYF

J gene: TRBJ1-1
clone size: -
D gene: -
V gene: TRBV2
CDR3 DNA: TGTGCCAGCAGTGTGGGGGGGAAGAACACTGAAGCTTTCTTT
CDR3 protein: CASSVGGKNTEAFF

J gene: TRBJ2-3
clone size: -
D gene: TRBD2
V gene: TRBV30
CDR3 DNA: TGTGCCTGGAGCGCGGGGGGCGATACGCAGTATTTT
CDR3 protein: CAWSAGGDTQYF

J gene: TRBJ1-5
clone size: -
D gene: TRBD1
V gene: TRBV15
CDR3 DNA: TGTGCCACCCGTCCCGGGACAGGGACTGCACAGCCCCAGCATTTT
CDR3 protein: CATRPGTGTAQPQHF

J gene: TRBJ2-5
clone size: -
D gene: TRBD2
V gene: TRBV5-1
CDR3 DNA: TGCGCCAGCAGCTTGACGACTAGCGGGACTGAGACCCAGTACTTC
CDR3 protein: CASSLTTSGTETQYF

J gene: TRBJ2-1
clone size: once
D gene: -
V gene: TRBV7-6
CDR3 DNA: TGTGCCAGCAGCTTAGTCGGAGGTAATGAGAAGTTCTTC
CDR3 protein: CASSLVGGNEKFF

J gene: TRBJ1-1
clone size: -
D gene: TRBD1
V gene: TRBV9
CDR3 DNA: TGTGCCAGCAGCGTAAAACCCTCCCCTAAACGGGGACAGATGAACACTGAAGCTTTCTTT
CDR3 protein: CASSVKPSPKRGQMNTEAFF

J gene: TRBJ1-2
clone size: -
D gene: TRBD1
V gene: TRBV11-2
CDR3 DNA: TGTGCCAGCAGCTTAACAGGGGGCGCCGTCGCTAACTATGGCTACACCTTC
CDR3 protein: CASSLTGGAVANYGYTF

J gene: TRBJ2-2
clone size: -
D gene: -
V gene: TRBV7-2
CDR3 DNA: TGTGCCAGCAGTCGGGACATACACACCGGGGAGCTGTTTTTT
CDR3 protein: CASSRDIHTGELFF

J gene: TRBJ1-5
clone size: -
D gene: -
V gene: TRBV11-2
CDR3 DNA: TGTGCCAGCAGCTTAGTGGGGGGGAACAATCAGCCCCAGCATTTT
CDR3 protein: CASSLVGGNNQPQHF

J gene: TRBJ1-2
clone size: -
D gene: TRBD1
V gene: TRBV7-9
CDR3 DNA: TGTGCCAGCAGTATGGACAGGGGGATGTATGGCTACACCTTC
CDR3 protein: CASSMDRGMYGYTF

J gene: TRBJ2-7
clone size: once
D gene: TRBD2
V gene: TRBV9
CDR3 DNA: TGTGCCAGCAGCGTAGGGGGCGGGGGGGTTTACGAGCAGTACTTC
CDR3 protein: CASSVGGGGVYEQYF

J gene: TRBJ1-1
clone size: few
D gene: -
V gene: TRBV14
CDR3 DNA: TGTGCCAGCAGCCAGTATTCCGTGAACACTGAAGCTTTCTTT
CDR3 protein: CASSQYSVNTEAFF

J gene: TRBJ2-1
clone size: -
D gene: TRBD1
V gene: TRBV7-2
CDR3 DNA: TGTGCCAGCAGCTTAGCGACCGGGACAGGGAATGAGCAGTTCTTC
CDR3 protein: CASSLATGTGNEQFF

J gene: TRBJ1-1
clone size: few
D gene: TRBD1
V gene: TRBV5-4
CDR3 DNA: TGTGCCAGCAGCTTGGATCCAGGGGGGAACACTGAAGCTTTCTTT
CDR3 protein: CASSLDPGGNTEAFF